Listed below are T cell receptor beta chains from one sample, sequenced in a study of OX40 agonist ivuxolimab in advanced cancers. The protocol was immunoSEQ multiplex PCR, while the TCRdb copy is restricted to in-frame clones and leaves out a portion. The sample holds about 100,000 clones; around 91% are singletons and the top ten take approximately 0.15%. Sample: CD4+ or CD8+ T cells sorted from blood, taken in a trial of the OX40 agonist ivuxolimab. These receptors came from an adult with an advanced solid tumor such as melanoma, head and neck, liver or kidney cancer. Each CDR3 is given with its conserved first and last residue. Fields, in order: V gene, J gene, clone size, D gene, CDR3 protein, CDR3 DNA. D genes are given only for firm matches. Some rows have no size entry. The others give once, few or many, or a class for an expanded clone.

v_call: TRBV29-1; j_call: TRBJ1-1; clone_size: NA; d_call: NA; cdr3_aa: CSVGGVLNTEAFF; cdr3_nt: TGCAGCGTCGGAGGGGTTCTGAACACTGAAGCTTTCTTT
v_call: TRBV10-3; j_call: TRBJ1-1; clone_size: NA; d_call: NA; cdr3_aa: CAISMGGNTEAFF; cdr3_nt: TGTGCCATCAGTATGGGCGGTAACACTGAAGCTTTCTTT
v_call: TRBV5-5; j_call: TRBJ2-7; clone_size: NA; d_call: TRBD1; cdr3_aa: CASSLWDRDHEQYF; cdr3_nt: TGTGCCAGCAGCTTGTGGGACAGGGACCACGAGCAGTACTTC
v_call: TRBV6-6; j_call: TRBJ1-4; clone_size: NA; d_call: NA; cdr3_aa: CASKREEKLFF; cdr3_nt: TGTGCCAGCAAACGTGAGGAAAAACTGTTTTTT
v_call: TRBV7-2; j_call: TRBJ1-2; clone_size: NA; d_call: NA; cdr3_aa: CASSLVMTGPYGYTF; cdr3_nt: TGTGCCAGCAGCTTAGTGATGACCGGGCCCTATGGCTACACCTTC
v_call: TRBV12-2; j_call: TRBJ1-4; clone_size: NA; d_call: NA; cdr3_aa: CASRFHLIGEKLFF; cdr3_nt: TGTGCAAGTCGCTTCCACCTCATCGGTGAAAAACTGTTTTTT
v_call: TRBV11-2; j_call: TRBJ2-3; clone_size: NA; d_call: TRBD2; cdr3_aa: CASSLTSGTDTQYF; cdr3_nt: TGTGCCAGCAGCCTAACTAGCGGAACAGATACGCAGTATTTT
v_call: TRBV19; j_call: TRBJ1-5; clone_size: NA; d_call: NA; cdr3_aa: CASSISVVNQPQHF; cdr3_nt: TGTGCCAGTAGTATTTCAGTAGTCAATCAGCCCCAGCATTTT
v_call: TRBV5-1; j_call: TRBJ1-5; clone_size: NA; d_call: NA; cdr3_aa: CASSLEGPNQPQHF; cdr3_nt: TGCGCCAGCAGCTTGGAGGGGCCCAATCAGCCCCAGCATTTT
v_call: TRBV5-8; j_call: TRBJ1-5; clone_size: NA; d_call: NA; cdr3_aa: CASSHSQGLDQPQHF; cdr3_nt: TGTGCCAGCAGCCACTCCCAGGGGCTCGACCAGCCCCAGCATTTT
v_call: TRBV29-1; j_call: TRBJ2-7; clone_size: NA; d_call: TRBD1; cdr3_aa: CSVGAGGLYEQYF; cdr3_nt: TGCAGCGTTGGCGCAGGGGGCTTATACGAGCAGTACTTC
v_call: TRBV10-2; j_call: TRBJ1-5; clone_size: NA; d_call: NA; cdr3_aa: CASMGLPSNQPQHF; cdr3_nt: TGCGCCAGCATGGGACTTCCTAGCAATCAGCCCCAGCATTTT
v_call: TRBV7-3; j_call: TRBJ2-1; clone_size: NA; d_call: TRBD2; cdr3_aa: CASSSTSGSDNEQFF; cdr3_nt: TGTGCCAGCAGCTCGACTAGCGGGAGTGACAATGAGCAGTTCTTC
v_call: TRBV6-5; j_call: TRBJ2-7; clone_size: NA; d_call: TRBD2; cdr3_aa: CASSYSVLAGFEQYF; cdr3_nt: TGTGCCAGCAGTTACTCGGTCCTAGCGGGATTCGAGCAGTACTTC
v_call: TRBV30; j_call: TRBJ2-3; clone_size: NA; d_call: NA; cdr3_aa: CAWRGLRLSSTDTQYF; cdr3_nt: TGTGCCTGGAGGGGCCTGAGGCTATCTAGCACAGATACGCAGTATTTT
v_call: TRBV18; j_call: TRBJ1-4; clone_size: NA; d_call: TRBD1; cdr3_aa: CASSRSYDRAVEKLFF; cdr3_nt: TGTGCCAGCTCACGCTCCTATGACAGGGCGGTTGAAAAACTGTTTTTT
v_call: TRBV9; j_call: TRBJ2-3; clone_size: once; d_call: NA; cdr3_aa: CASSVVGADTQYF; cdr3_nt: TGTGCCAGCAGCGTAGTGGGGGCAGATACGCAGTATTTT
v_call: TRBV7-2; j_call: TRBJ1-2; clone_size: NA; d_call: NA; cdr3_aa: CASSQDTGINYGYTF; cdr3_nt: TGTGCCAGCAGCCAAGATACAGGGATTAACTATGGCTACACCTTC
v_call: TRBV5-4; j_call: TRBJ2-1; clone_size: NA; d_call: NA; cdr3_aa: CASSLGAGRSYNEQFF; cdr3_nt: TGTGCCAGCAGCTTGGGAGCAGGGCGGTCCTACAATGAGCAGTTCTTC
v_call: TRBV28; j_call: TRBJ2-1; clone_size: NA; d_call: TRBD2; cdr3_aa: CASIFGGLASGNEQFF; cdr3_nt: TGTGCCAGCATCTTCGGGGGACTAGCGTCGGGCAATGAGCAGTTCTTC
v_call: TRBV28; j_call: TRBJ1-2; clone_size: NA; d_call: NA; cdr3_aa: CASSLRPTGNYGYTF; cdr3_nt: TGTGCCAGCAGTTTAAGGCCCACCGGTAACTATGGCTACACCTTC
v_call: TRBV27; j_call: TRBJ2-1; clone_size: NA; d_call: TRBD1; cdr3_aa: CASRRGQGKSEQFF; cdr3_nt: TGTGCCAGCAGACGCGGACAGGGCAAGTCCGAGCAGTTCTTC
v_call: TRBV9; j_call: TRBJ2-7; clone_size: NA; d_call: NA; cdr3_aa: CASSSRTGKRYEQYF; cdr3_nt: TGTGCCAGCAGCTCCCGGACGGGGAAACGCTACGAGCAGTACTTC
v_call: TRBV9; j_call: TRBJ2-3; clone_size: few; d_call: NA; cdr3_aa: CASSVAAASTDTQYF; cdr3_nt: TGTGCCAGCAGCGTAGCCGCAGCCAGCACAGATACGCAGTATTTT
v_call: TRBV27; j_call: TRBJ1-2; clone_size: NA; d_call: TRBD1; cdr3_aa: CASRPRDRVRGYTF; cdr3_nt: TGTGCCAGCAGACCTCGAGACAGGGTCCGGGGCTACACCTTC
v_call: TRBV30; j_call: TRBJ1-5; clone_size: NA; d_call: TRBD1; cdr3_aa: CAFGQEGYSNQPQHF; cdr3_nt: TGTGCCTTTGGACAGGAAGGCTATAGCAATCAGCCCCAGCATTTT
v_call: TRBV27; j_call: TRBJ1-1; clone_size: NA; d_call: TRBD1; cdr3_aa: CASSSRTGAAFF; cdr3_nt: TGTGCCAGCAGCTCCCGGACAGGGGCCGCTTTCTTT
v_call: TRBV27; j_call: TRBJ1-6; clone_size: NA; d_call: NA; cdr3_aa: CASSLSQGLGYNSPLHF; cdr3_nt: TGTGCCAGCAGTTTATCCCAGGGCTTGGGGTATAATTCACCCCTCCACTTT
v_call: TRBV7-9; j_call: TRBJ2-3; clone_size: NA; d_call: TRBD2; cdr3_aa: CASSLMRGDTQYF; cdr3_nt: TGTGCCAGCAGCTTAATGCGGGGGGATACGCAGTATTTT
v_call: TRBV19; j_call: TRBJ2-6; clone_size: NA; d_call: NA; cdr3_aa: CASSIRFGANVLTF; cdr3_nt: TGTGCCAGTAGTATCAGGTTTGGGGCCAACGTCCTGACTTTC
v_call: TRBV25-1; j_call: TRBJ1-1; clone_size: NA; d_call: NA; cdr3_aa: CASSEYTGERAEAFF; cdr3_nt: TGTGCCAGCAGTGAATATACCGGGGAACGGGCTGAAGCTTTCTTT
v_call: TRBV7-3; j_call: TRBJ2-6; clone_size: few; d_call: TRBD1; cdr3_aa: CASSRTGASSGANVLTF; cdr3_nt: TGTGCCAGCAGCCGGACAGGGGCCTCCTCTGGGGCCAACGTCCTGACTTTC
v_call: TRBV6-5; j_call: TRBJ1-1; clone_size: few; d_call: NA; cdr3_aa: CASRTTGRTGTEAFF; cdr3_nt: TGTGCCAGCAGAACGACGGGAAGAACAGGGACTGAAGCTTTCTTT
v_call: TRBV30; j_call: TRBJ1-5; clone_size: NA; d_call: NA; cdr3_aa: CAWSFGGRGNQPQHF; cdr3_nt: TGTGCCTGGAGTTTCGGGGGTCGGGGCAATCAGCCCCAGCATTTT
v_call: TRBV19; j_call: TRBJ2-1; clone_size: NA; d_call: TRBD2; cdr3_aa: CASSIGLAGEQFF; cdr3_nt: TGTGCCAGTAGTATCGGACTAGCCGGTGAGCAGTTCTTC
v_call: TRBV21-1; j_call: TRBJ1-6; clone_size: NA; d_call: NA; cdr3_aa: CASRGRGSPLHF; cdr3_nt: TGTGCCAGCAGGGGGCGCGGTTCACCCCTCCACTTT
v_call: TRBV11-2; j_call: TRBJ2-7; clone_size: NA; d_call: TRBD1; cdr3_aa: CASSLGRGPPYEQYF; cdr3_nt: TGTGCCAGCAGCTTAGGCAGGGGGCCTCCCTACGAGCAGTACTTC
v_call: TRBV2; j_call: TRBJ2-3; clone_size: NA; d_call: TRBD1; cdr3_aa: CATQGDRVPLDTQYF; cdr3_nt: TGTGCCACCCAGGGGGACAGGGTTCCTTTGGATACGCAGTATTTT
v_call: TRBV7-9; j_call: TRBJ1-1; clone_size: NA; d_call: NA; cdr3_aa: CASSLMALNTEAFF; cdr3_nt: TGTGCCAGCAGCCTGATGGCGTTGAACACTGAAGCTTTCTTT
v_call: TRBV5-1; j_call: TRBJ2-7; clone_size: NA; d_call: NA; cdr3_aa: CASSSARAAYEQYF; cdr3_nt: TGCGCCAGCAGCTCTGCTAGGGCCGCCTACGAGCAGTACTTC
v_call: TRBV9; j_call: TRBJ2-3; clone_size: NA; d_call: NA; cdr3_aa: CASSVVPWGGSTDTQYF; cdr3_nt: TGTGCCAGCAGCGTAGTCCCTTGGGGCGGGAGCACAGATACGCAGTATTTT
v_call: TRBV5-6; j_call: TRBJ1-1; clone_size: NA; d_call: TRBD1; cdr3_aa: CASSHDRGSSAFF; cdr3_nt: TGTGCCAGCAGTCATGACAGGGGGAGTTCAGCTTTCTTT
v_call: TRBV30; j_call: TRBJ2-3; clone_size: NA; d_call: TRBD1; cdr3_aa: CAWIRETGSDTQYF; cdr3_nt: TGTGCCTGGATTAGAGAGACAGGGTCAGATACGCAGTATTTT
v_call: TRBV5-1; j_call: TRBJ2-1; clone_size: NA; d_call: TRBD1; cdr3_aa: CASSLGQLRDEQFF; cdr3_nt: TGCGCCAGCAGCCTGGGACAGCTGCGTGATGAGCAGTTCTTC
v_call: TRBV5-1; j_call: TRBJ2-7; clone_size: NA; d_call: TRBD2; cdr3_aa: CASSLVAGGHEQYF; cdr3_nt: TGCGCCAGCAGCTTGGTAGCGGGGGGGCACGAGCAGTACTTC
v_call: TRBV4-2; j_call: TRBJ2-3; clone_size: NA; d_call: NA; cdr3_aa: CASSRVVGGTVTQYF; cdr3_nt: TGTGCCAGCAGCCGTGTAGTGGGGGGGACAGTTACGCAGTATTTT
v_call: TRBV11-3; j_call: TRBJ2-5; clone_size: NA; d_call: NA; cdr3_aa: CASSQSQETQYF; cdr3_nt: TGTGCCAGCAGCCAAAGCCAAGAGACCCAGTACTTC
v_call: TRBV6-1; j_call: TRBJ2-3; clone_size: few; d_call: NA; cdr3_aa: CASSDIGANTDTQYF; cdr3_nt: TGTGCCAGCAGTGACATCGGGGCGAACACAGATACGCAGTATTTT
v_call: TRBV6-6; j_call: TRBJ1-5; clone_size: NA; d_call: NA; cdr3_aa: CASSYSGHSNQPQHF; cdr3_nt: TGTGCCAGCAGTTACTCCGGACACTCGAATCAGCCCCAGCATTTT
v_call: TRBV4-1; j_call: TRBJ2-1; clone_size: NA; d_call: NA; cdr3_aa: CASSHGGISYNEQFF; cdr3_nt: TGCGCCAGCAGCCACGGCGGTATCTCCTACAATGAGCAGTTCTTC
v_call: TRBV10-2; j_call: TRBJ1-2; clone_size: few; d_call: NA; cdr3_aa: CASGEGRGNYGYTF; cdr3_nt: TGCGCCAGCGGTGAGGGACGGGGAAACTATGGCTACACCTTC
v_call: TRBV6-6; j_call: TRBJ2-2; clone_size: NA; d_call: TRBD2; cdr3_aa: CASSPYGGGLTGELFF; cdr3_nt: TGTGCCAGCAGTCCCTACGGGGGAGGGCTCACCGGGGAGCTGTTTTTT
v_call: TRBV5-1; j_call: TRBJ1-2; clone_size: NA; d_call: TRBD1; cdr3_aa: CASSSAGTGGGGYTF; cdr3_nt: TGCGCCAGCAGTTCGGCCGGGACAGGGGGAGGTGGCTACACCTTC
v_call: TRBV18; j_call: TRBJ2-7; clone_size: NA; d_call: NA; cdr3_aa: CASSPTESSYEQYF; cdr3_nt: TGTGCCAGCTCACCGACCGAGAGCTCCTACGAGCAGTACTTC
v_call: TRBV5-5; j_call: TRBJ2-1; clone_size: NA; d_call: NA; cdr3_aa: CASSPRAGGGWEQFF; cdr3_nt: TGTGCCAGCAGCCCACGAGCGGGCGGCGGTTGGGAGCAGTTCTTC
v_call: TRBV30; j_call: TRBJ1-5; clone_size: NA; d_call: TRBD1; cdr3_aa: CAWSAGTDQPQHF; cdr3_nt: TGTGCCTGGAGTGCCGGGACAGATCAGCCCCAGCATTTT
v_call: TRBV14; j_call: TRBJ2-5; clone_size: NA; d_call: NA; cdr3_aa: CASSQTGRVSETQYF; cdr3_nt: TGTGCCAGCAGCCAGACGGGCCGGGTTTCCGAGACCCAGTACTTC